Shown below are 10 T cell receptor beta chains from a single sample sequenced in a study of shared clonotypes between healthy human individuals. Only in-frame clones appear in the TCRdb table, and some are missing; sequencing was by immunoSEQ multiplex PCR. The repertoire has roughly 2.5 million clones, approximately 94% of them found once; the top ten carry 0.14%. Specimen: naive CD4+ T cells sorted from blood. Subset described: CD45RA+ positively selected. The source is a man between 18 and 29 years old in good health.

The chain links TRBV6-1 to TRBJ2-5; no reliable D call. Trimming left V 5 bases short and J 7 bases short, with 8 bases between. The CDR3 sequence is 11 residues long. Per the germline V gene, CDR1 is MNHNS and CDR2 is SASEGT. DNA of the CDR3: TGTGCCAGCAGTACCCATGGGACCCAGTACTTC. The encoded protein is CASSTHGTQYF.

The chain is built from TRBV4-1 and TRBJ1-5; maybe TRBD1 (6 bases). Germline-derived CDR1 and CDR2 are MGHRA and YSYEKL. This CDR3 has 17 amino acids. V was cut by 5 bases and J by 2 bases, with 19 bases left in between. CDR3 protein: CASSKFHRESGNQPQHF. The DNA for the CDR3 is TGCGCCAGCAGCAAGTTCCACAGGGAATCGGGCAATCAGCCCCAGCATTTT.

The chain recombines TRBV27 with TRBJ2-1; D ambiguous. Germline V CDR1 and CDR2: MNHEY, SMNVEV (reference sequence). There are 14 residues in the CDR3. Trimming left V 5 bases short and J 4 bases short, with 12 bases between. CDR3 DNA: TGTGCCAGCAGTCAGACCGGAGTATACAATGAGCAGTTCTTC. It specifies CASSQTGVYNEQFF.

This clone has a single count. The chain combines TRBV29-1 with TRBJ2-3; no clear D. V was trimmed by 4 bases and J by 6 bases, leaving 11 bases between them. From germline, CDR1 is SQVTM and CDR2 ANQGSEA. CDR3 length: 12 amino acids. CDR3 in DNA: TGCAGCGTTGGCACATCCCCGGATACGCAGTATTTT. It specifies CSVGTSPDTQYF.

This clone was observed a single time. The chain joins TRBV19 to TRBJ2-6; perhaps TRBD1 as D (5 bases). CDR1 and CDR2 from the germline V gene are LNHDA and SQIVND (reference sequence). Trimming left V 4 bases short and J 0 bases short, with 13 bases between. CDR3 length: 17 residues. DNA of the CDR3: TGTGCCAGTAGTAGGGCCAGGGCGAACTCTGGGGCCAACGTCCTGACTTTC. It specifies CASSRARANSGANVLTF.

In the case of this clone: Additional DNA sequences in this sample encode the identical CDR3. This sequence joins TRBV5-1 and TRBJ2-7, with 7 bases aligning to TRBD2. The J segment lost 1 base and the V segment lost 2 bases, leaving 3 bases of the junction unmatched. CDR1 is SGHRS, CDR2 YFSETQ, per germline. There are 14 residues in the CDR3. CDR3 sequence: CASSLTSDSYEQYF. CDR3 coding DNA: TGCGCCAGCAGCTTAACTAGCGATTCCTACGAGCAGTACTTC.

The chain is built from TRBV19 and TRBJ2-7; D might be TRBD1 or TRBD2, each matching 6 bases. Germline V lookup: CDR1 LNHDA, CDR2 SQIVND (reference sequence). Trimming removed 1 base at V and 2 bases at J, with 12 bases between. This CDR3 has 15 amino acids. The CDR3 reads CASSIGGAVPYEQYF. CDR3 bases: TGTGCCAGTAGTATAGGGGGGGCAGTCCCCTACGAGCAGTACTTC.

V and J are TRBV12-5 and TRBJ2-1, with TRBD2 matching 10 bases. With V trimmed by 4 bases and J by 4 bases, 4 bases remained unmatched. Germline-derived CDR1 and CDR2 are LGHNT and FRNRAP. CDR3 length: 15 amino acids. The CDR3 sequence: CASGSGTSVYNEQFF. CDR3 DNA: TGTGCTAGTGGTTCCGGGACTAGCGTTTACAATGAGCAGTTCTTC.

The chain is built from TRBV14 and TRBJ2-7; a possible D gene is TRBD2 (6 bases). V was clipped by 1 base and J by 6 bases, with 16 bases between them. The CDR3 runs 15 residues. CDR1 is SGHDN, CDR2 FVKESK, per germline. CDR3 in amino acids: CASSQVRTRGLEQYF. CDR3 nucleotide sequence: TGTGCCAGCAGCCAAGTAAGGACAAGGGGACTCGAGCAGTACTTC.

This chain links TRBV28 with TRBJ1-5; D might be TRBD1 (6 bases). There are 15 residues in the CDR3. Trimming removed 1 base at V and 7 bases at J, with 14 bases between. The V gene's germline CDR1 is MDHEN and CDR2 SYDVKM. CDR3 in DNA: TGTGCCAGCAGTTTATCGAAGGGGGAACGGCAGCCCCAGCATTTT. Its translation: CASSLSKGERQPQHF.